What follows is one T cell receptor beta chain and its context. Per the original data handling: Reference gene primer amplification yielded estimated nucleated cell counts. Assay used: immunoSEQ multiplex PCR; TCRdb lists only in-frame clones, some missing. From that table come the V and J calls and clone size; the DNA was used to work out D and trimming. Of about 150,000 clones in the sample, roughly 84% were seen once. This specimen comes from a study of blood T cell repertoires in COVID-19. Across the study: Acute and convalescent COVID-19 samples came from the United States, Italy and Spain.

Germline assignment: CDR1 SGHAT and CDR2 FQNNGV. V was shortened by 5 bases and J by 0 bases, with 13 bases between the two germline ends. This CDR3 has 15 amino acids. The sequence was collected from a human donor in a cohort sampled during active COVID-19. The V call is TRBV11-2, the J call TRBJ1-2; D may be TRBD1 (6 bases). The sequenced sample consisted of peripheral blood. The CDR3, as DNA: TGTGCCAGCAGCCTTCTGACAGGAGCTAACTATGGCTACACCTTC. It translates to CASSLLTGANYGYTF.